The source of this TCR beta chain is a study of cytomegalovirus exposure and HLA in healthy donors. Overall study: Samples from HLA-typed donors yielded about 85 million unique TCRs in an early data release. Genetic ancestry analysis placed around four fifths of the 398 donors that were genotyped in the Caucasian-associated cluster.

Study-wide results and caveats: Reported performance of the classifier showed diagnosis of cytomegalovirus status with high specificity and sensitivity.

PCR used 60 Vbeta primers and 13 Jbeta primers. TCRdb's table, derived via immunoSEQ multiplex PCR, lists solely in-frame clones and lacks some. Of tens of thousands of clones in the sample, nearly 80% were seen once. The CDR3 has 14 amino acids. The germline V gene encodes CDR1 SEHNR and CDR2 FQNEAQ (reference sequence). V was cut by 5 bases and J by 2 bases, with 13 bases left in between. Donors showed nominal health when sampled, although they likely had unrecorded immune exposures. This clone was found once. Its specificity is unknown. Sequencing was performed on PBMCs. This TCR derives from a man aged 40-49 years in good health and CMV-seronegative. The chain joins TRBV7-9 to TRBJ2-7; D remains ambiguous. The CDR3 coding sequence is TGTGCCAGCAGCGGCGGTACCGGAACCTACGAGCAGTACTTC. It translates to CASSGGTGTYEQYF.